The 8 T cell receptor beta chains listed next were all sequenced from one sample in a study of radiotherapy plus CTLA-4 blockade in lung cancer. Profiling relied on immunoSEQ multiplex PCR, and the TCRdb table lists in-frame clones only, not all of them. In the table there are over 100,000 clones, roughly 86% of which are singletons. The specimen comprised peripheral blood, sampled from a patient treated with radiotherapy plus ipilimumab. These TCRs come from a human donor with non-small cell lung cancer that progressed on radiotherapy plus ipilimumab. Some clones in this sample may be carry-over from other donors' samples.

Here the CDR3 reads CASSSQGEGTQYF. In nucleotides, the CDR3 is TGTGCCAGCAGTTCACAGGGGGAGGGGACCCAGTACTTC. The chain recombines TRBV6-6 with TRBJ2-5, with TRBD1 as a possible D gene (8 bases). The CDR3 has 13 residues. Germline CDR1 reads MNHNY; CDR2 reads SVGAGI (reference sequence). The V and J ends lost 4 bases and 7 bases respectively, with 13 bases between them.

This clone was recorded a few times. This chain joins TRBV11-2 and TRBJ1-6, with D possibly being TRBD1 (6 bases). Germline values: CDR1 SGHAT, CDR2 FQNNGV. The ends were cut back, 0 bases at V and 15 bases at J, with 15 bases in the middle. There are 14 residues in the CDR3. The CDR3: CASSLERTGFLLHF. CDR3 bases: TGTGCCAGCAGCTTAGAGAGAACAGGGTTTCTCCTCCACTTT. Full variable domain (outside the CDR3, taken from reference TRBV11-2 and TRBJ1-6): EAGVAQSPRYKIIEKRQSVAFWCNPISGHATLYWYQQILGQGPKLLIQFQNNGVVDDSQLPKDRFSAERLKGVDSTLKIQPAKLEDSAVYLCASSLERTGFLLHFGNGTRLTVT.

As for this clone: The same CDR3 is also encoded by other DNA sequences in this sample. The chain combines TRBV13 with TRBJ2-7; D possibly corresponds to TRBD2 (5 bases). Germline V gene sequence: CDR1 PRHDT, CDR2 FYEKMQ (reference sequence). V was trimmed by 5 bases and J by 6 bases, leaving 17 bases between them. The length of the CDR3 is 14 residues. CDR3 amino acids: CASSPPLVPREQYF. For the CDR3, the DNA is TGTGCCAGCAGCCCTCCACTAGTCCCCCGCGAGCAGTACTTC. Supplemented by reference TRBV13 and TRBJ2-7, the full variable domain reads AAGVIQSPRHLIKEKRETATLKCYPIPRHDTVYWYQQGPGQDPQFLISFYEKMQSDKGSIPDRFSAQQFSDYHSELNMSSLELGDSALYFCASSPPLVPREQYFGPGTRLTVT.

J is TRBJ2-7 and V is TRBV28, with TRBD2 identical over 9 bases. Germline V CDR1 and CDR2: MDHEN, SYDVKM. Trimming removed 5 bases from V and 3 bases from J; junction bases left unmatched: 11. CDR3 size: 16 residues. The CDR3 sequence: CASSQHSGGLFYEQYF. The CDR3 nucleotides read TGTGCCAGCAGTCAACATAGCGGGGGCCTCTTCTACGAGCAGTACTTC.

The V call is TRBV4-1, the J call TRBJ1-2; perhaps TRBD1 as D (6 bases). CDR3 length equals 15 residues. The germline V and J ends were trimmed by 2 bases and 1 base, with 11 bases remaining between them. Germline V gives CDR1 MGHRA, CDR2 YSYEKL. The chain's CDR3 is CASSQQDRLNYGYTF. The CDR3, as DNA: TGCGCCAGCAGCCAACAGGACAGACTTAACTATGGCTACACCTTC.

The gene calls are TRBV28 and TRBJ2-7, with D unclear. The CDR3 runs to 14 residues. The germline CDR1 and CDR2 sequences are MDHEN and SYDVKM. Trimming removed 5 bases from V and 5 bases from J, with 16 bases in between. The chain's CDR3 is CASSLLSRWDEQYF. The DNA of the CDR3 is TGTGCCAGCAGTCTCTTAAGCCGCTGGGACGAGCAGTACTTC.

The CDR3 sequence is CASSLEGSQPQHF. The CDR3 nucleotides read TGTGCCAGCAGCTTAGAGGGTAGTCAGCCCCAGCATTTT. The V gene is TRBV7-2, the J gene TRBJ1-5; D not resolved. V was shortened by 1 base and J by 6 bases, with 7 bases between the two germline ends. Looked up from germline, CDR1 is SGHTA and CDR2 is FQGNSA. This CDR3 has 13 residues.

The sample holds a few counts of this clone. CDR3 nucleotides: TGTGCCAGCAGCGTCCAGGGGCGTAACAATGAGCAGTTCTTC. Protein product: CASSVQGRNNEQFF. The chain couples TRBV9 to TRBJ2-1; a possible D gene is TRBD1 (6 bases). V was clipped by 2 bases and J by 5 bases, with 11 bases between them. Looked up from germline, CDR1 is SGDLS and CDR2 is YYNGEE. The CDR3 runs 14 residues.